The sample holds many counts of the clone carrying this T cell receptor beta chain. The data derive from a study of regulatory T cells in long-lasting Graves disease. Regarding time point: persistent/refractory GD, antithyroid drugs over 5 years with positive TRAb. There was RNA extracted from PBMCs, and the TCR library was made from it. Unmatched junction bases numbered 8, after V lost 5 bases and J lost 5 bases. This CDR3 is 14 amino acids long. The TCR beta library used iRepertoire HTBI primers with Arm-PCR amplification of CDR3. TCRdb re-derived calls from the multiplex PCR reads in MiXCR, one entry per CDR3 protein. The profile covers 650,000 to 700,000 distinct CDR3 sequences, with approximately 29% appearing a single time and around 42% taken by the ten largest.

Sequencing used peripheral blood mononuclear cells (PBMCs), obtained when the disease was refractory, from a patient treated with antithyroid drugs. This receptor was obtained from a female donor with Graves disease. The rearrangement joins TRBV12-3 or TRBV12-4 to TRBJ1-1; 7 bases map to TRBD1. The CDR3 nucleotides read TGTGCCAGCAGTCCACAGGGACAGCGGACTGAAGCTTTCTTT. Encoded protein: CASSPQGQRTEAFF.